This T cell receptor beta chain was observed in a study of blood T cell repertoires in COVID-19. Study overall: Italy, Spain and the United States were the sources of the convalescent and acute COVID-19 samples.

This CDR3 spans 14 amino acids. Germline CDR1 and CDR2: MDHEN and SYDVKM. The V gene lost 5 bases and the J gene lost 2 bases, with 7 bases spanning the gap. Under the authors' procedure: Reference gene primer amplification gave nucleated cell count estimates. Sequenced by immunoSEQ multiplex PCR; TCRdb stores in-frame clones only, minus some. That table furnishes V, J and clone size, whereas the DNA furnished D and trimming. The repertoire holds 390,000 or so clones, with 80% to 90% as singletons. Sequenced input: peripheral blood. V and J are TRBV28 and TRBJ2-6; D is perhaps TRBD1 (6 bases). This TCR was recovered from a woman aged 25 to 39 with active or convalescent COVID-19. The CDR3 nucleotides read TGTGCCAGCAGTACAGGGACTGGGGCCAACGTCCTGACTTTC. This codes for CASSTGTGANVLTF.